This TCR beta chain was captured by sequencing in a study of T cell repertoires in cytomegalovirus infection. In the study overall: The public TCR beta signatures pointed to both CMV infection and matching HLA type.

General study points: CMV-specific TCR beta clonotypes restricted by HLA-C were the ones dominating the ex vivo response.

With respect to this clonotype: What it binds is unknown.

TCRdb analysed the reads with MiXCR anew, one entry per CDR3 protein. The sample includes about 830,000 distinct CDR3 sequences, 30% to 35% of them seen just once. V was cut by 4 bases and J by 0 bases, with 10 bases left in between. Germline assignment: CDR1 MNHNS and CDR2 SASEGT. The CDR3 runs 15 residues. Sequenced here: cultured CD8+ T cells from PBMCs, sampled from culture after CMV antigen stimulation. This rearrangement joins TRBV6-1 to TRBJ1-5, with D maybe TRBD1 (6 bases). The source is a human donor in good health (CMV status not recorded). Some clones in this sample may be carry-over from other donors' samples. The CDR3 is CASSATGYSNQPQHF. CDR3 coding DNA: TGTGCCAGCAGTGCGACAGGTTATAGCAATCAGCCCCAGCATTTT.